This record looks at one T cell receptor beta chain sequence and its context. TCRdb's copy holds only in-frame clones and misses some; the assay was immunoSEQ multiplex PCR. Among about 210,000 clones listed, roughly 89% were seen once. The sample comes from a study of blood T cell repertoires in COVID-19. Study background: Whether acute or convalescent, the COVID-19 samples came from the United States, Italy and Spain.

V was trimmed by 8 bases and J by 4 bases, leaving 11 bases between them. The CDR3 covers 12 residues. Germline CDR1 LNHDA, CDR2 SQIVND (reference sequence). Sequenced material: PBMCs or T cells enriched from blood (not recorded which). The chain joins TRBV19 to TRBJ1-2; maybe TRBD1 (5 bases). This clonotype originated in a woman aged 25 to 39 who had been exposed to COVID-19. The CDR3, as DNA: TGTGCCAGTGGCGTTAGGGGCTATGGCTACACCTTC. Translation: CASGVRGYGYTF.